A single sample gave rise to the 4 T cell receptor beta chains below, sequenced in a study of T-cell memory formation after mild COVID-19. TCRdb passed the 5' RACE reads through MiXCR, listing each CDR3 protein once. In the table there are 120,000 or so distinct CDR3 sequences, about 6.5% of which are singletons. Material for sequencing was PBMCs or a T cell subset sorted from them (not recorded which). Every receptor here comes from an adult woman who had mild COVID-19 (a few samples of this study predate the infection). Cell type and time point are not known.

CDR3: CASSLGSLANYGYTF. In nucleotides, the CDR3 is TGTGCCAGCAGCTTGGGGTCCCTAGCTAACTATGGCTACACCTTC. The rearrangement joins TRBV5-6 to TRBJ1-2; D uncertain. The CDR3 sequence is 15 residues long. V lost 0 bases and J lost 0, with 9 bases in between. Per germline, CDR1 SGHDT and CDR2 YYEEEE.

There are a few counts of this clonotype. One junction end does not reproduce the germline sequence, and a read error may be involved. The chain has TRBV5-1 and TRBJ2-1; 7 nucleotides agree with TRBD1. The length of the CDR3 is 16 residues. Germline V lookup: CDR1 SGHRS, CDR2 YFSETQ. Here the CDR3 DNA reads TGCGCCAGCAGGCCGGGACAGACTAACGCCTACAGTGAGCAGTTCTTC. It encodes CASRPGQTNAYSEQFF. Drawing the rest from reference TRBV5-1 and TRBJ2-1, the complete variable domain is KAGVTQTPRYLIKTRGQQVTLSCSPISGHRSVSWYQQTPGQGLQFLFEYFSETQRNKGNFPGRFSGRQFSNSRSEMNVSTLELGDSALYLCASRPGQTNAYSEQFFGPGTRLTVL.

V gene TRBV10-3 combines with J gene TRBJ2-7; a weak D match, TRBD2 (5 bases). V lost 6 bases and J lost 7, with 10 bases in between. Germline assignment: CDR1 ENHRY and CDR2 SYGVKD. CDR3 length: 11 amino acids. CDR3 sequence (DNA): TGTGCCATCAGCGACTATCCTGAGCAGTACTTC. Encoded protein: CAISDYPEQYF.

This sequence joins TRBV5-1 and TRBJ2-3, with D unclear. V shed 0 bases and J shed 2 bases, with 7 bases lying between them. The CDR3 is 14 residues long. Germline loops: CDR1 SGHRS, CDR2 YFSETQ. CDR3 sequence reads: CASSLGSTTDTQYF. In DNA, the CDR3 is TGCGCCAGCAGCTTGGGCTCGACCACAGATACGCAGTATTTT.